This TCR beta chain was identified during a study of T cells in Graves' hyperthyroidism and ophthalmopathy (dated by TCRdb to the late 2010s). Regarding the complete study: To identify TCR V-J signatures that set the groups apart, the researchers used a discovery cohort of about a hundred patients, made up of 43 with Graves' ophthalmopathy and about 55 with stable Graves' hyperthyroidism. An independent validation cohort of around 19 hyperthyroidism patients and some 15 patients who later progressed to ophthalmopathy tested prospective prediction of ophthalmopathy. The 95 to 100 discovery patients were divided at random into training and test sets in a 7:3 ratio. In addition, the study compared T-cell repertoires in thyroid tissue and in blood from roughly 6 Graves' hyperthyroidism patients. Once sampling was done, hyperthyroidism patients were given methimazole at a starting dose of 30 mg daily, whereas ophthalmopathy patients were given high-dose intravenous methylprednisolone. The paper describes TCR Vbeta CDR3 sequencing of more than 120 peripheral blood samples, made up of about 41 ophthalmopathy patients, some 80 hyperthyroidism patients and 17 progressor patients.

There are 11 amino acids in the CDR3, from cysteine to phenylalanine inclusive. The only DNA kept is the CDR3, 33 bases in frame from the first base. Sequences SQVTM (CDR1) and ANQGSEA (CDR2) are obtained from the germline V gene. Of note for this clonotype: The antigen it binds to is not known. Compared with germline, one end of the junction differs, possibly owing to a read error.

The TCR beta CDR3 regions were amplified from the RNA transcripts. For the first round of RT-PCR on the TCR CDR3, the HTBI primer set was used together with the Qiagen OneStep RT-PCR kit. A second multiplex PCR round built the libraries, followed by size selection and purification. Paired-end sequencing of the libraries was performed with 100 bp reads on an Illumina HiSeq2000. In the paper's pipeline: SOAPnuke was used to process the raw data, with reads discarded if the reads contained adapters or uncalled bases, had a mean Phred below 15, or lacked an exact constant-primer or identifier match. COPE v1.2.5 was used to merge the high-quality paired reads, and each unique nucleotide sequence was defined as a clonotype. Clonotypes were aligned to IMGT TRBV, TRBD and TRBJ reference segments using MiTCR v1.1. The analysis was restricted to V-J combinations with a frequency above 0.0001, which together covered just over 99% of the repertoires. A TCS score was defined as the ratio between F50 (clonal expansion) and ExV (chaos), using BLOSUM62-based TCRdist between CDR3 peptides within each V-J. Welch's t-statistics and random forest reduced 500 to 550 V-J features to 13, which were used in a naive Bayes classifier (R e1071). Thyroid-blood repertoire similarity was quantified with the Morisita-Horn index. TCRdb took the public reads, trimmed them with fastp at Q25, ran MiXCR for clone calling and kept in-frame beta chains. Each entry merges the rows of one CDR3 protein and shows their most common DNA and genes. For this entry, the V and J calls and clone size follow TCRdb and not the study's own pipeline. This sample comprises roughly 500,000 distinct CDR3 sequences, 46% of them detected only once. The ten largest clones represent about 40% of the sample.

The study excluded patients with uncontrolled infections, other autoimmune diseases, pregnancy or lactation. Clinical symptoms, serum thyroxine and TRAb, thyroid ultrasound, and orbital computed tomography formed the basis for the diagnoses. Total RNA was extracted using Trizol reagent, and RNA quality was assessed on an Agilent 2100 Bioanalyzer. Overall results and qualifications from the work: Most expanded thyroid clonotypes (frequency above 0.001) were also found in blood, which suggests that blood repertoires may mirror thyroid immune responses. A model built on a 13 V-J signature distinguished ophthalmopathy from stable hyperthyroidism, reaching about 88% sensitivity and around 81% specificity in cross-validation and 80%/75% in testing. During validation, the model predicted progression to ophthalmopathy a median of approximately 6.5 months ahead of onset, with just under 71% sensitivity and roughly 75% specificity. No statistical method was used to fix the sample size in advance, and group allocation was not hidden from the investigators.

The clonotype comes from an adult woman with Graves' disease, either hyperthyroidism or ophthalmopathy (not recorded which). Input material: peripheral blood or thyroid tissue (not recorded which). This chain joins TRBV29-1 to TRBJ2-6; the D gene is not confidently resolved. The sequenced DNA: TGCAGCGTTGAGGGTGGCGACACTGAAGCTTTC. Its translation reads: CSVEGGDTEAF.